The source of this T cell receptor (beta chain) is a study of vaccination effects on CD4 cells after COVID-19. Trimming pared 7 bases from V and 8 bases from J, leaving 19 bases between. There are 14 residues in the CDR3. CDR1 WNHNN and CDR2 SYGVQD come from the germline V gene (reference sequence). Clones were sequenced by immunoSEQ multiplex PCR, and TCRdb holds only the in-frame ones, with some missing. Of some 59,000 clones in the sample, 80% to 85% were seen once. Pools of viral peptides were used by the ViraFEST assay to expand antigen-specific CD4+ T cells ahead of sequencing. Following culture for about ten days, CD4+ T cells were isolated. As concerns this clone: Its cognate antigen is unknown.

This TCR derives from a human donor who received a COVID-19 vaccine. The source was CD4+ T cells from PBMCs cultured with HCoV-229E spike peptides, collected before COVID-19 vaccination. The V gene is TRBV10-1, the J gene TRBJ2-3; the D gene is possibly TRBD1 (6 bases). The CDR3 DNA is TGCGCCAGCACCCCGACAGGCCTGGTAGGTACGCAGTATTTT. Amino acid sequence: CASTPTGLVGTQYF.